This TCR beta chain came from a study of blood T cell repertoires in COVID-19. Among Cohort 3 donors, those recovered had two negative PCRs, clearance, or symptom resolution. Methods used by the authors: From reference gene primer amplification, estimates of nucleated cell counts were derived. The method was immunoSEQ multiplex PCR; TCRdb's version includes in-frame clones alone and lacks a portion of them. V, J and clone size are taken as reported in that table, and D and trimming were inferred from the DNA itself. The sample lists approximately 300,000 clones, 70% to 90% seen once, with about 5% in the top ten. V dropped 2 bases and J dropped 8; count of bases not matched to a gene: 19. The CDR3 loop spans 21 amino acids. Germline CDR1 reads MGHRA; CDR2 reads YSYEKL.

This TCR was recovered from a woman aged 25 to 45 who had recovered from COVID-19. The sample consisted of PBMCs or T cells enriched from blood (not recorded which). The chain recombines TRBV4-1 with TRBJ2-1; 15 bases fit TRBD2. The CDR3: CASSQPPLRTSGGAGSDEQFF. CDR3 DNA: TGCGCCAGCAGCCAACCACCCTTGAGGACTAGCGGGGGGGCCGGTAGCGATGAGCAGTTCTTC.